What follows is one T cell receptor (beta chain) and its context. Trimming removed 2 bases from V and 6 bases from J; junction bases left unmatched: 3. The germline V gene encodes CDR1 DFQATT and CDR2 SNEGSKA (reference sequence). The CDR3 length is 13 residues. This entry comes from a study of T-cell memory formation after mild COVID-19. The wider study: Largely donor-specific sequence clusters came from two donors.

TCR alpha and TCR beta cDNA libraries with sample barcodes and UMIs came from 5'RACE using constant-segment primers. TCRdb called the 5' RACE reads again in MiXCR, with one record for every CDR3 protein. This table has 300,000 to 400,000 distinct CDR3 sequences, around 15% appearing once. This clonotype originated in a young man who had mild COVID-19 (a few samples of this study predate the infection). Cell type and time point are not known. The chain links TRBV20-1 to TRBJ2-3; 9 nucleotides agree with TRBD2. The material sequenced was PBMCs or a T cell subset sorted from them (not recorded which). The CDR3 DNA is TGCAGTGCTAGAACGAGCGGGGGGGATACGCAGTATTTT. Translated: CSARTSGGDTQYF.